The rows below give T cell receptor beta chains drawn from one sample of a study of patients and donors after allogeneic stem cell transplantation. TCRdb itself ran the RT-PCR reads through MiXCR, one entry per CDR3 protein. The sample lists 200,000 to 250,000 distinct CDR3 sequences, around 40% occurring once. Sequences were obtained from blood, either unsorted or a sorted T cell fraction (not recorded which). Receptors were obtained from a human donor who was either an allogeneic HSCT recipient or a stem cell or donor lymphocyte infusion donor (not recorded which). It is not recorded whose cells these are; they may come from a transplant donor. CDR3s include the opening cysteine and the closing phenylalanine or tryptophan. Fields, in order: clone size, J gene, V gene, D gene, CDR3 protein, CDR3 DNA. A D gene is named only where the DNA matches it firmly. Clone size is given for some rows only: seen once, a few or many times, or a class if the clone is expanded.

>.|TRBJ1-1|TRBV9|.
CASSVGTLNTEAFF
TGTGCCAGCAGCGTAGGGACACTGAACACTGAAGCTTTCTTT
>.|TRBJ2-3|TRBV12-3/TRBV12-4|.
CASSLPSSDTQYF
TGTGCCAGCAGTTTACCATCGAGCGATACGCAGTATTTT
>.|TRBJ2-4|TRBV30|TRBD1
CAWSGGQVRLYF
TGTGCCTGGAGTGGGGGACAGGTTAGGTTGTACTTC
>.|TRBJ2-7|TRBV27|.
CASSLGGAGEQYF
TGTGCCAGCAGTTTGGGTGGTGCGGGGGAGCAGTACTTC
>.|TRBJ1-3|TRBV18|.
CASSLATGSSGNTIYF
TGTGCCAGCTCACTGGCTACAGGATCCTCTGGAAACACCATATATTTT
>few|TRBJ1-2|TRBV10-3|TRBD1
CAISAGQGFYGYTF
TGTGCCATCAGTGCGGGACAGGGGTTCTATGGCTACACCTTC
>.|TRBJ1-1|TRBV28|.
CASSLLPGSNEAFF
TGTGCCAGCAGCCTCTTACCCGGGTCCAATGAAGCTTTCTTT
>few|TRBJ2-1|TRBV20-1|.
CSARGLGYNEQFF
TGCAGTGCTAGAGGTTTGGGGTACAATGAGCAGTTCTTC
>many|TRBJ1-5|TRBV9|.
CASSGGNQPQHF
TGTGCCAGCAGCGGGGGCAATCAGCCCCAGCATTTT
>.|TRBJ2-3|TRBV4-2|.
CASSQEIHTQYF
TGTGCCAGCAGCCAAGAGATACATACGCAGTATTTT
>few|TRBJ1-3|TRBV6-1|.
CASDRSTGNTIYF
TGTGCCAGCGACAGGTCTACTGGAAACACCATATATTTT
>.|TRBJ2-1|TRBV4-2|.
CASSHANNVYNEQFF
TGTGCCAGCAGCCACGCCAATAACGTATACAATGAGCAGTTCTTC
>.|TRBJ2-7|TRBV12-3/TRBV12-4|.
CASSLREMSYEQYF
TGTGCCAGCAGTTTAAGGGAGATGAGTTACGAGCAGTACTTC
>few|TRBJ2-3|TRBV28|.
CASSLTYLDTQYF
TGTGCCAGCAGCCTGACTTATCTAGATACGCAGTATTTT
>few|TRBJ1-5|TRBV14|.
CARLTGIDSNQPQHF
TGTGCCAGATTAACAGGAATTGATAGCAATCAGCCCCAGCATTTT
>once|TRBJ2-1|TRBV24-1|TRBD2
CATSDFFAGSAGGEQFF
TGTGCCACCAGTGATTTCTTCGCGGGGTCGGCGGGAGGTGAGCAGTTCTTC
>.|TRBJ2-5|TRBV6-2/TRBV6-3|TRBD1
CASSGTVGETQYF
TGTGCCAGCAGTGGGACAGTCGGAGAGACCCAGTACTTC
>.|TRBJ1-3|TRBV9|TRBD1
CASSAGDRGLNTIYF
TGTGCCAGCAGCGCTGGGGACAGGGGCTTGAACACCATATATTTT
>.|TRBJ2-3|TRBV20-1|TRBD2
CSAWRGGTDTQYF
TGCAGTGCCTGGCGGGGGGGCACAGATACGCAGTATTTT
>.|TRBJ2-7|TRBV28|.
CASRGEGGSYEQYF
TGTGCCAGCAGAGGGGAAGGAGGTTCCTACGAGCAGTACTTC
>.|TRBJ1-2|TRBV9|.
CASSPGTSPYYGYTF
TGTGCCAGCAGCCCAGGGACGAGTCCTTACTATGGCTACACCTTC
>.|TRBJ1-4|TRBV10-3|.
CAISEFLRTAKNEKLFF
TGTGCCATCAGTGAGTTCCTCCGAACAGCGAAAAATGAAAAACTGTTTTTT
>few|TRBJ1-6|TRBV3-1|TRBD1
CASSQMTGSNSPLHF
TGTGCCAGCAGCCAGATGACAGGGAGTAATTCACCCCTCCACTTT